These 25 T cell receptor beta chains originate from one sample sequenced in a study of Ad26.COV2.S vaccination and SARS-CoV-2 variants. The protocol was immunoSEQ multiplex PCR, while the TCRdb copy is restricted to in-frame clones and leaves out a portion. This table has some 450,000 clones, roughly 91% appearing once. Treatment described: approximately 18 received Ad26.COV2.S at low or high dose, single or two shots; several received placebo; per-sample allocation not given. Sampling happened 63 days after the first vaccine or placebo injection. Sequencing was performed on peripheral blood, taken in a trial of Ad26.COV2.S vaccine versus placebo. These receptor sequences come from a person between 18 and 65 years old who received the Ad26.COV2.S COVID-19 vaccine or a placebo.

This clone was observed once. The J gene is TRBJ2-7, the V gene TRBV28; D is ambiguous. The germline V gene encodes CDR1 MDHEN and CDR2 SYDVKM. The CDR3 runs 11 residues. V dropped 7 bases and J dropped 2 bases, with 6 bases sitting between them. The CDR3 protein is CASNSPYEQYF. In DNA, the CDR3 is TGTGCCAGCAATTCACCCTACGAGCAGTACTTC.

V and J are TRBV4-3 and TRBJ1-2, with D tentatively TRBD1 (5 bases). The CDR3 totals 15 residues. Trimming pared 1 base from V and 1 base from J, leaving 10 bases between. The germline CDR1 and CDR2 sequences are LGHNA and YSLEER. The CDR3 coding sequence is TGCGCCAGCAGCCAAGCCGACAGAAGTAACTATGGCTACACCTTC. It specifies CASSQADRSNYGYTF.

This clone was picked up many times. The chain carries TRBV6-4 and TRBJ2-1; weak D call: TRBD2 (6 bases). CDR1 MRHNA and CDR2 SNTAGT come from the germline V gene. This CDR3 spans 15 amino acids. Trimming shortened V by 0 bases and J by 0 bases, and 6 bases separated the two germline ends. The CDR3 coding sequence is TGTGCCAGCAGTGACTCCGGGAGCTCCTACAATGAGCAGTTCTTC. Amino acids: CASSDSGSSYNEQFF.

The rearrangement joins TRBV4-1 to TRBJ2-2, with TRBD1 matching over 9 bases. CDR1 and CDR2 from the germline V gene are MGHRA and YSYEKL. Unmatched junction bases numbered 5, after V lost 0 bases and J lost 3 bases. The CDR3 has 17 residues. CDR3 bases: TGCGCCAGCAGCCAAGAATTTGGACAGGGGTACACCGGGGAGCTGTTTTTT. This sequence encodes CASSQEFGQGYTGELFF.

In this sample, this clone turned up once. The CDR3 sequence is CASIRTRLAGETGELFF. CDR3 in DNA: TGTGCCAGCATCCGAACCCGACTAGCGGGAGAGACCGGGGAGCTGTTTTTT. The chain is built from TRBV27 and TRBJ2-2; 12 bases line up with TRBD2. The CDR3 consists of 17 residues. V was clipped by 7 bases and J by 5 bases; unmatched bases: 11. CDR1 MNHEY and CDR2 SMNVEV come from the germline V gene (reference sequence).

The rearrangement links TRBV5-6 to TRBJ2-2; 7 bases are a match to TRBD2. This CDR3 contains 16 residues. V was clipped by 2 bases and J by 4 bases; unmatched bases: 8. Per germline, CDR1 SGHDT and CDR2 YYEEEE. The CDR3 loop reads CASSFEGLEITGELFF. The CDR3 bases are TGTGCCAGCAGCTTTGAAGGACTAGAGATCACCGGGGAGCTGTTTTTT.

The chain recombines TRBV28 with TRBJ2-2; 7 nucleotides line up with TRBD1. Germline V gene data show CDR1 as MDHEN and CDR2 as SYDVKM. The ends lost 9 bases at V and 8 bases at J; junction bases unmatched: 3. CDR3 size: 11 residues. In DNA, the CDR3 is TGTGCCAGTACAGGGGTAGGGGAGCTGTTTTTT. Translation: CASTGVGELFF.

The chain links TRBV27 to TRBJ2-5, with 9 bases fitting TRBD2. The CDR3 spans 15 residues. The ends lost 3 bases at V and 2 bases at J; junction bases unmatched: 4. Germline V gene sequence: CDR1 MNHEY, CDR2 SMNVEV (reference sequence). Here the CDR3 reads CASSLRLADQETQYF. The CDR3 nucleotides are TGTGCCAGCAGTTTGCGACTAGCGGATCAAGAGACCCAGTACTTC.

J is TRBJ1-2 and V is TRBV7-9; 7 bases line up with TRBD1. CDR3 size: 14 residues. Germline CDR1 is SEHNR and CDR2 is FQNEAQ (reference sequence). V trimming: 2 bases; J trimming: 3 bases; junction bases outside the gene matches: 3. The CDR3 protein is CASSLRDSYYGYTF. The DNA for the CDR3 is TGTGCCAGCAGCTTAAGGGACAGTTACTATGGCTACACCTTC.

The chain has TRBV24-1 and TRBJ2-7; D is ambiguous. The CDR3 totals 8 residues. The germline V gene encodes CDR1 KGHDR and CDR2 SFDVKD. V lost 8 bases, J lost 7 bases, and 2 bases lay in between. The CDR3 DNA follows: TGTGCCACCAAAGAGCAGTACTTC. It yields the protein CATKEQYF.

The gene calls are TRBV4-2 and TRBJ2-5; 10 bases map to TRBD2. Germline V gives CDR1 LGHNA, CDR2 YNFKEQ. With 1 base clipped from V and 4 bases from J, the junction kept 6 bases outside the gene matches. There are 16 residues in the CDR3. The CDR3 region has the DNA TGTGCCAGCAGCCAAGCTCGGGCTAGCGGGAGAGAGACCCAGTACTTC. The encoded protein is CASSQARASGRETQYF.

The rearrangement uses TRBV7-3 and TRBJ2-3, with 10 bases aligning to TRBD2. The CDR3 sequence is 15 residues long. The V segment lost 4 bases and the J segment 6 bases; nucleotides outside the gene matches: 7. Germline V gives CDR1 SGHTA, CDR2 FQGTGA. The CDR3 sequence: CASSSSGLAMDTQYF. In DNA, the CDR3 is TGTGCCAGCAGCTCATCGGGACTAGCGATGGATACGCAGTATTTT.

The chain has TRBV5-5 and TRBJ2-5; unclear D gene. The CDR3 sequence is 14 residues long. CDR1 SGHKS and CDR2 YYEKEE come from the germline V gene (reference sequence). Deletions cut 0 bases from V and 5 bases from J, with 11 bases between. CDR3 loop: CASSLAGREETQYF. The CDR3 DNA reads TGTGCCAGCAGCTTGGCCGGGCGAGAGGAGACCCAGTACTTC.

This chain uses TRBV5-1 with TRBJ1-2; TRBD1 aligns across 9 bases. CDR1 and CDR2 from the germline V gene are SGHRS and YFSETQ. The CDR3 extends over 15 amino acids. The V segment lost 4 bases and the J segment 2 bases; nucleotides outside the gene matches: 6. This CDR3 reads CASSKGQGGNYGYTF. CDR3 coding DNA: TGCGCCAGCAGCAAGGGACAGGGAGGAAACTATGGCTACACCTTC. The whole variable domain, remainder taken from reference TRBV5-1 and TRBJ1-2, is KAGVTQTPRYLIKTRGQQVTLSCSPISGHRSVSWYQQTPGQGLQFLFEYFSETQRNKGNFPGRFSGRQFSNSRSEMNVSTLELGDSALYLCASSKGQGGNYGYTFGSGTRLTVV.

The chain combines TRBV5-4 with TRBJ2-3; D remains unclear. Trimming pared 4 bases from V and 10 bases from J, leaving 19 bases between. Germline CDR1 and CDR2: SGHNT and YYREEE (reference sequence). CDR3 size: 14 residues. The CDR3: CASSPRLETLPQYF. In nucleotides, the CDR3 is TGTGCCAGCAGCCCCCGGTTGGAGACTCTTCCGCAGTATTTT.

The rearrangement joins TRBV7-3 to TRBJ2-3, with 10 positions matching TRBD1. Germline V lookup: CDR1 SGHTA, CDR2 FQGTGA. CDR3 size: 17 residues. Unmatched junction bases numbered 12, after V lost 5 bases and J lost 4 bases. The CDR3 DNA reads TGTGCCAGCAGCGTTGGGGACAGGGGACTCAGTTCAGATACGCAGTATTTT. Its protein is CASSVGDRGLSSDTQYF.

The rearrangement links TRBV15 to TRBJ1-3, with a possible D match to TRBD1 (6 bases). V was cut by 2 bases and J by 4 bases, with 15 bases left in between. The CDR3 extends over 16 amino acids. Per germline, CDR1 LNHNV and CDR2 YYDKDF (reference sequence). In DNA form, the CDR3 reads TGTGCCACCAGCAGATCCGGAGGGGGGTTAGGAAACACCATATATTTT. Protein sequence: CATSRSGGGLGNTIYF.

The rearrangement uses TRBV29-1 and TRBJ2-7; 10 bases agree with TRBD2. Germline V gene lookup returns CDR1 SQVTM and CDR2 ANQGSEA. CDR3 length: 15 amino acids. V shed 4 bases, J shed 9 bases, and the junction held 15 bases outside the gene matches. This CDR3 is CSVGVRSGGDSRQYF. CDR3 sequence (DNA): TGCAGCGTTGGAGTGAGGAGCGGGGGGGACTCCCGGCAGTACTTC.

The chain recombines TRBV5-6 with TRBJ1-5; 8 bases map to TRBD1. Per the germline V gene, CDR1 is SGHDT and CDR2 is YYEEEE. The CDR3 sequence is 14 residues long. V gave up 4 bases and J gave up 7 bases; unmatched junction bases: 7. The DNA for the CDR3 is TGTGCCAGCAGCGCGGACAGGGAAAGGCAGCCCCAGCATTTT. It specifies CASSADRERQPQHF.

This CDR3 reads CATSEAMNPGEQYF. Written as DNA, the CDR3 is TGTGCCACTAGTGAAGCGATGAATCCTGGGGAGCAGTACTTC. V usage is TRBV6-1 and J usage is TRBJ2-7; no firm D call. CDR3 size: 14 residues. Trimming pared 10 bases from V and 7 bases from J, leaving 23 bases between. Looked up from germline, CDR1 is MNHNS and CDR2 is SASEGT.

The rearrangement uses TRBV7-2 and TRBJ2-2, with a tentative D call TRBD1 (7 bases). Looked up from germline, CDR1 is SGHTA and CDR2 is FQGNSA. The ends were cut back, 4 bases at V and 6 bases at J, with 24 bases in the middle. This CDR3 contains 18 residues. Written as DNA, the CDR3 is TGTGCCAGCAGCTCCAGAGGGGGCGGGGTAGAAGTTTCCGGGGAGCTGTTTTTT. Protein: CASSSRGGGVEVSGELFF.

The V gene is TRBV30, the J gene TRBJ1-2, with a tentative D call TRBD1 (6 bases). Germline V gene data show CDR1 as GTSNPN and CDR2 as SVGIG (reference sequence). V was shortened by 0 bases and J by 4 bases, with 9 bases between the two germline ends. This CDR3 region has 13 residues. Written as DNA, the CDR3 is TGTGCCTGGAGTGTGCAGGGGATCTATGGCTACACCTTC. Translating it yields CAWSVQGIYGYTF. Full variable domain (remainder filled in from reference TRBV30 and TRBJ1-2): SQTIHQWPATLVQPVGSPLSLECTVEGTSNPNLYWYRQAAGRGLQLLFYSVGIGQISSEVPQNLSASRPQDRQFILSSKKLLLSDSGFYLCAWSVQGIYGYTFGSGTRLTVV.

This clone has only one observation. The chain recombines TRBV4-1 with TRBJ2-2; 13 nucleotides match TRBD2. Per germline, CDR1 MGHRA and CDR2 YSYEKL. This CDR3 has 17 amino acids. The V and J ends lost 4 bases and 5 bases, in that order; junction bases with no gene match: 7. For the CDR3, the DNA is TGCGCCAGCAGCCCTCACACTAGCGGGAGGGGTACCGGGGAGCTGTTTTTT. Translated, it gives CASSPHTSGRGTGELFF.

The rearrangement uses TRBV13 and TRBJ2-1, with D maybe TRBD2 (5 bases). The CDR3 totals 15 residues. CDR1 PRHDT and CDR2 FYEKMQ come from the germline V gene (reference sequence). Trimming took 5 bases from V and 2 from J, leaving 13 bases between them. The CDR3 reads CASSARGSTYNEQFF. The DNA of the CDR3 is TGTGCCAGCAGCGCCCGAGGGTCCACCTACAATGAGCAGTTCTTC.

V gene TRBV27 combines with J gene TRBJ1-5, with a tentative D call TRBD1 (5 bases). V lost 4 bases, J lost 15 bases, and 22 bases lay in between. Germline CDR1 MNHEY, CDR2 SMNVEV (reference sequence). CDR3 length: 14 amino acids. CDR3 protein: CASSSPSRPPGGHF. The CDR3 nucleotides are TGTGCCAGCAGTTCCCCCTCGAGGCCCCCGGGGGGGCATTTT.